The subject of this entry is one T cell receptor beta chain. Its antigen remains unknown. The data belong to a study of cytomegalovirus exposure and HLA in healthy donors. Overall study findings and caveats: Rarity characterized most TCR sequences, yet some public TCRs appeared in many donors. Analysis was carried out at a later point, and it linked a missense DCLRE1C variant to TCR beta V- and J-gene trimming.

The germline V gene has CDR1 MNHEY and CDR2 SMNVEV (reference sequence). Trimming removed 3 bases from V and 3 bases from J; junction bases left unmatched: 11. The length of the CDR3 is 19 residues. Healthy bone marrow donors made up the cohort. Vbeta (60) and Jbeta (13) primers were used in the PCR. Data came from immunoSEQ multiplex PCR; TCRdb stores just in-frame clones and leaves some out. The data show approximately 280,000 clones, with 86% seen just once and 3.5% to 4.5% held by the top ten. V gene TRBV27 combines with J gene TRBJ1-4, with TRBD1 identical over 12 bases. The sample was PBMCs. This TCR was sampled from a man between 40 and 49 years old in good health and CMV-seropositive. The CDR3 loop reads CASSLNPGQGARANEKLFF. Written as DNA, the CDR3 is TGTGCCAGCAGTTTGAATCCGGGACAGGGGGCGCGGGCTAATGAAAAACTGTTTTTT. Supplemented by reference TRBV27 and TRBJ1-4, the full variable domain reads EAQVTQNPRYLITVTGKKLTVTCSQNMNHEYMSWYRQDPGLGLRQIYYSMNVEVTDKGDVPEGYKVSRKEKRNFPLILESPSPNQTSLYFCASSLNPGQGARANEKLFFGSGTQLSVL.